These 10 T cell receptor beta chains were all obtained from the same sample, sequenced in a study of T-cell memory formation after mild COVID-19. TCRdb analysed the 5' RACE reads with MiXCR anew, one entry per CDR3 protein. The top ten hold around 9.2% of the sample, which has approximately 440,000 distinct CDR3 sequences, around 19% seen once. The sequencing input was PBMCs or a T cell subset sorted from them (not recorded which). Source of these receptors: an adult woman who had mild COVID-19 (a few samples of this study predate the infection). Cell type and time point are not known.

The sample holds a few counts of this clonotype. The V call is TRBV10-3, the J call TRBJ2-7; a weak D match, TRBD2 (6 bases). Germline V gene data show CDR1 as ENHRY and CDR2 as SYGVKD. Trimming left V 3 bases short and J 2 bases short, with 11 bases between. CDR3 length: 14 residues. The DNA of the CDR3 is TGTGCCATCAGTGACGGGAGTATGACCTACGAGCAGTACTTC. Translating gives CAISDGSMTYEQYF.

The chain carries TRBV5-1 and TRBJ2-7; D is uncertain. CDR1 is SGHRS and CDR2 is YFSETQ in the germline V gene. CDR3 length: 14 residues. The ends were cut back, 0 bases at V and 3 bases at J, with 10 bases in the middle. Here the CDR3 DNA reads TGCGCCAGCAGCTTGGCAGACAACCACTACGAGCAGTACTTC. Translating it yields CASSLADNHYEQYF.

V and J are TRBV6-5 and TRBJ1-4; 10 nucleotides line up with TRBD1. Germline CDR1 is MNHEY and CDR2 is SVGAGI. The CDR3 runs to 14 residues. The V and J ends lost 5 bases and 10 bases, in that order; junction bases with no gene match: 7. The CDR3 nucleotides are TGTGCCAGCAGTAAACTTGGGACAGGGGTAAAACTGTTTTTT. As protein: CASSKLGTGVKLFF.

The J gene is TRBJ1-1, the V gene TRBV20-1; 7 nucleotides align to TRBD1. Germline assignment: CDR1 DFQATT and CDR2 SNEGSKA (reference sequence). This CDR3 spans 18 amino acids. With V trimmed by 0 bases and J by 3 bases, 16 bases remained unmatched. CDR3 in DNA: TGCAGTGCTAGAGATTGGTATGCGTGGAGGGGGCCCGACACTGAAGCTTTCTTT. Residues: CSARDWYAWRGPDTEAFF.

In its sample, this clonotype was seen a few times. The chain carries TRBV7-7 and TRBJ2-7, with 7 bases lining up with TRBD1. CDR1 is SSHAT, CDR2 FNYEAQ, per germline (reference sequence). The V gene end was trimmed by 4 bases and the J gene end by 9 bases; junction bases not matched to a gene: 6. CDR3 length: 12 residues. The DNA for the CDR3 is TGTGCCAGCAGCTACAGGGGAAGGGTGCAGTACTTC. Translating it yields CASSYRGRVQYF.

There are many counts of this clonotype. The rearrangement links TRBV10-3 to TRBJ2-3, with D hard to call. The V end lost 3 bases, the J end lost 7 bases, and 5 bases lay between the germline ends. The CDR3 spans 11 residues. Germline CDR1 and CDR2: ENHRY and SYGVKD. The CDR3 sequence is CAISDGYTQYF. CDR3 bases: TGTGCCATCAGTGACGGGTATACGCAGTATTTT.

This clonotype has ten or more counts. V is TRBV2 and J is TRBJ1-2; tentative D call: TRBD1 (5 bases). Trimming left V 7 bases short and J 6 bases short, with 18 bases between. This CDR3 is 14 amino acids long. CDR1 and CDR2 from the germline V gene are SNHLY and FYNNEI. The CDR3 DNA sequence: TGTGCCAGCACCTCAGGAGGGGCGCTGAATGGCTACACCTTC. Its translation is CASTSGGALNGYTF.

The CDR3 spells CASSATGTPSSYEQYF. The CDR3 bases are TGTGCCAGCAGCGCCACCGGGACCCCGAGCTCCTACGAGCAGTACTTC. The chain carries TRBV7-9 and TRBJ2-7; D is tentatively TRBD1 or TRBD2 (5 bases each). Germline loops: CDR1 SEHNR, CDR2 FQNEAQ (reference sequence). CDR3 size: 16 residues. V lost 5 bases and J 0 bases, leaving 17 bases between the germline ends.

This sequence joins TRBV9 and TRBJ2-7; D remains unclear. Germline assignment: CDR1 SGDLS and CDR2 YYNGEE. The CDR3 is made up of 12 amino acids. With 4 bases removed from V and 5 bases from J, the gap between germline ends came to 10 bases. DNA for the CDR3: TGTGCCAGCAGCACCCTGGTCAACGAGCAGTACTTC. Translated: CASSTLVNEQYF.

The rearrangement uses TRBV5-1 and TRBJ1-1; D not certain. Trimming took 0 bases from V and 7 from J, leaving 13 bases between them. In germline, CDR1 is SGHRS, CDR2 YFSETQ. The CDR3 length is 14 residues. The CDR3 spells CASSLEEGSYEAFF. The DNA for the CDR3 is TGCGCCAGCAGCTTGGAGGAGGGCAGCTATGAAGCTTTCTTT.